Listed below are T cell receptor beta chains from one sample, sequenced in a study of Ad26.COV2.S vaccination and SARS-CoV-2 variants. The table came from immunoSEQ multiplex PCR; TCRdb's copy has only in-frame clones and leaves some out. Here the sample spans 400,000 to 500,000 clones, approximately 92% being singletons. Material: peripheral blood, obtained in a trial of Ad26.COV2.S vaccine versus placebo. The receptors shown here come from a person between 18 and 65 years old who received the Ad26.COV2.S COVID-19 vaccine or a placebo. Each CDR3 is given with its conserved first and last residue. Fields, in order: clone size, V gene, J gene, D gene, CDR3 DNA, CDR3 protein. The D gene is left open where the match is weak. Clone size, where shown, is once, few, many, or a class for clones that have expanded.

NA	TRBV9	TRBJ2-6	TRBD1	TGTGCCAGCAGCGCACACCTTTTAAGAATAGGACAGGTTCTCGCCAACGTCCTGACTTTC	CASSAHLLRIGQVLANVLTF
NA	TRBV18	TRBJ2-5	TRBD1	TGTGCCAGCTCGCTCCTCGCCGGGACAGGGATTCAGGGGGAGACCCAGTACTTC	CASSLLAGTGIQGETQYF
NA	TRBV5-4	TRBJ1-6	NA	TGTGCCAGCAGCGATGGGGGGGGTGGAAGTAATTCACCCCTCCACTTT	CASSDGGGGSNSPLHF
NA	TRBV9	TRBJ2-7	NA	TGTGCCAGCAGCGTAGGTCTGGACTACCACGAGCAGTACTTC	CASSVGLDYHEQYF
NA	TRBV28	TRBJ2-5	NA	TGTGCCAGCAGGGGGGTCGTGTACCAAGAGACCCAGTACTTC	CASRGVVYQETQYF
NA	TRBV27	TRBJ2-7	NA	TGTGCCACCCGCCCGGGACTTTCCTACGAGCAGTACTTC	CATRPGLSYEQYF
few	TRBV9	TRBJ2-3	NA	TGTGCCAGCAGCGTAGTTGTTGGGGGCGATACGCAGTATTTT	CASSVVVGGDTQYF
once	TRBV7-2	TRBJ1-3	NA	TGTGCCAGCAGCTTAGGCCTTTCTGGAAACACCATATATTTT	CASSLGLSGNTIYF
NA	TRBV15	TRBJ1-4	NA	TGTGCCACCAGCAGAGTCGGGCATAATGAAAAACTGTTTTTT	CATSRVGHNEKLFF
NA	TRBV7-2	TRBJ2-1	NA	TGTGCCAGCAGAACGATGGGGGGTTGGGAGCAGTTCTTC	CASRTMGGWEQFF
NA	TRBV18	TRBJ1-6	NA	TGTGCCAGCTCACCAATGGGGGGGCGATCACCCCTCCACTTT	CASSPMGGRSPLHF